The 20 T cell receptor beta chains below come from one sample, sequenced in a study of PD-1 blockade in classical Hodgkin lymphoma. Only in-frame clones appear in the TCRdb table, and some are missing; sequencing was by immunoSEQ multiplex PCR. The data contain approximately 12,000 clones, 80% to 85% of them singletons. All the patients suffered relapse after autologous stem cell transplantation, and brentuximab vedotin exposure differed. Sequences were derived from peripheral blood mononuclear cells (PBMCs), sampled at baseline. Receptor source: a human donor with classical Hodgkin lymphoma.

V usage is TRBV18 and J usage is TRBJ2-3; 9 bases match TRBD2. Trimming removed 2 bases from V and 7 bases from J; junction bases left unmatched: 19. Germline-derived CDR1 and CDR2 are KGHSH and LQKENI. The CDR3 spans 19 residues. The chain's CDR3 is CASSPRRLAENGRMYTQYF. In nucleotides, the CDR3 is TGTGCCAGCTCACCAAGGCGACTAGCGGAGAACGGTCGCATGTATACGCAGTATTTT.

CDR3 loop: CASSPPGGTANTEAFF. The CDR3 DNA sequence: TGTGCCAGCTCACCACCGGGAGGGACAGCGAACACTGAAGCTTTCTTT. V gene TRBV18 combines with J gene TRBJ1-1, with TRBD1 matching 7 bases. With V trimmed by 0 bases and J by 1 base, 5 bases remained unmatched. Germline V CDR1 and CDR2: KGHSH, LQKENI. This CDR3 region has 16 residues.

The chain employs TRBV14 and TRBJ2-2, with D uncertain. V gave up 5 bases and J gave up 1 base, with 8 bases separating them. The germline CDR1 and CDR2 sequences are SGHDN and FVKESK. This CDR3 contains 14 residues. The chain's CDR3 is CASSAQVNTGELFF. The CDR3 DNA sequence: TGTGCCAGCAGCGCCCAGGTGAACACCGGGGAGCTGTTTTTT.

The rearrangement uses TRBV5-6 and TRBJ1-6; D is unresolved. CDR1 SGHDT and CDR2 YYEEEE come from the germline V gene. Trimming removed 4 bases from V and 0 bases from J, with 8 bases in between. The CDR3 has 15 residues. In nucleotides, the CDR3 is TGTGCCAGCAGCCCGAGGCCCTCCTATAATTCACCCCTCCACTTT. Translating gives CASSPRPSYNSPLHF.

As regards this clone: A read error may account for a junction end that differs from germline. The CDR3 DNA is TGTGCCAGCAGCCCCAGGACAGGGGATCACTATGACTACACCTTC. It is translated as CASSPRTGDHYDYTF. The chain couples TRBV7-2 to TRBJ1-2, with 9 bases identical to TRBD1. CDR3 length: 15 amino acids. Germline CDR1 SGHTA, CDR2 FQGNSA.

The CDR3 reads CASSVGQGYTGELFF. As DNA, the CDR3 is TGTGCCAGCAGCGTAGGGCAGGGATACACCGGGGAGCTGTTTTTT. This chain joins TRBV9 and TRBJ2-2; the D gene is possibly TRBD1 (5 bases). CDR3 length: 15 amino acids. Germline V gives CDR1 SGDLS, CDR2 YYNGEE. Trimming cost V 0 bases and J 3 bases, with 9 bases left between them.

J is TRBJ2-1 and V is TRBV7-9; 8 bases align to TRBD1. Germline V gene lookup returns CDR1 SEHNR and CDR2 FQNEAQ (reference sequence). The CDR3 consists of 16 residues. The V segment lost 6 bases and the J segment 0 bases; nucleotides outside the gene matches: 7. CDR3 sequence reads: CASRGETGVSYNEQFF. The CDR3 DNA reads TGTGCCAGCAGAGGAGAGACAGGGGTCTCCTACAATGAGCAGTTCTTC.

The chain has TRBV2 and TRBJ2-1, with TRBD1 identical over 7 bases. The CDR3 has 14 residues. Germline V gene data show CDR1 as SNHLY and CDR2 as FYNNEI. V shed 7 bases and J 0 bases; nucleotides not matched to a gene: 3. CDR3 loop: CASKTGSSYNEQFF. Here the CDR3 DNA reads TGTGCCAGCAAGACAGGGAGCTCCTACAATGAGCAGTTCTTC.

Only a few counts were recorded for this clone. The J gene is TRBJ1-2, the V gene TRBV4-1, with no clear D. Trimming cost V 0 bases and J 7 bases, with 3 bases left between them. The V gene's germline CDR1 is MGHRA and CDR2 YSYEKL. CDR3 length: 11 residues. The DNA of the CDR3 is TGCGCCAGCAGCCAAGACGGTGGCTACACCTTC. Amino acid sequence: CASSQDGGYTF.

This clone appeared a single time. The chain uses TRBV7-2 and TRBJ1-2, with 10 bases matching TRBD1. This CDR3 contains 16 residues. Germline trimming cut 0 bases from V and 2 bases from J; bases unmatched to any gene: 3. The V gene's germline CDR1 is SGHTA and CDR2 FQGNSA. The CDR3 sequence: CASSLASGQGNYGYTF. The CDR3 DNA is TGTGCCAGCAGCTTAGCGTCGGGACAGGGGAACTATGGCTACACCTTC.

This CDR3 reads CASRQGQDPWVVKNIQYF. CDR3 sequence (DNA): TGTGCCAGCAGACAAGGACAGGATCCCTGGGTCGTCAAAAACATTCAGTACTTC. This sequence joins TRBV5-6 and TRBJ2-4; the match to TRBD1 covers 7 bases. CDR1 and CDR2 (germline): SGHDT, YYEEEE. This CDR3 is 18 amino acids long. Trimming at V came to 5 bases and at J to 3 bases, leaving 17 bases not matched to a gene.

V usage is TRBV11-2 and J usage is TRBJ2-5, with 10 bases aligning to TRBD2. Germline V CDR1 and CDR2: SGHAT, FQNNGV. The CDR3 is 16 residues long. The junction had 3 bases not matched to a gene; V was cut back by 2 bases and J by 0 bases. The CDR3 loop reads CASSLNSGGHQETQYF. CDR3 bases: TGTGCCAGCAGCTTAAATAGCGGGGGGCACCAAGAGACCCAGTACTTC.

The V and J genes are TRBV5-5 and TRBJ1-1; 8 bases line up with TRBD1. The V and J ends lost 5 bases and 1 base, in that order; junction bases with no gene match: 4. From germline, CDR1 is SGHKS and CDR2 YYEKEE (reference sequence). The CDR3 length is 14 residues. The CDR3 bases are TGTGCCAGCAGAACAGGGGGATGGAACACTGAAGCTTTCTTT. Translation gives CASRTGGWNTEAFF.

The chain recombines TRBV5-4 with TRBJ1-3, with D unresolved. CDR1 SGHNT and CDR2 YYREEE come from the germline V gene (reference sequence). The CDR3 length is 13 residues. The V end was cut by 7 bases, the J end by 9 bases, with 17 bases between. In DNA, the CDR3 is TGTGCCAGCGCCCTGGGAGGACGGGGCACCATATATTTT. Its translation is CASALGGRGTIYF.

The chain has TRBV7-6 and TRBJ1-1, with TRBD1 identical over 8 bases. In germline, CDR1 is SGHVS, CDR2 FNYEAQ. CDR3 length: 14 residues. V shed 4 bases and J 0 bases; nucleotides not matched to a gene: 1. The CDR3 reads CASSSTGVNTEAFF. The CDR3 nucleotides are TGTGCCAGCAGCTCGACAGGGGTGAACACTGAAGCTTTCTTT.

V is TRBV7-9 and J is TRBJ1-2; 8 nucleotides line up with TRBD1. This CDR3 has 15 residues. With 4 bases clipped from V and 0 bases from J, the junction kept 4 bases outside the gene matches. CDR1 is SEHNR, CDR2 FQNEAQ, per germline (reference sequence). This chain's CDR3 is CASSYTGGANYGYTF. As DNA, the CDR3 is TGTGCCAGCAGCTACACAGGGGGAGCTAACTATGGCTACACCTTC. The complete variable domain, with remaining parts taken from reference TRBV7-9 and TRBJ1-2, reads DTGVSQNPRHKITKRGQNVTFRCDPISEHNRLYWYRQTLGQGPEFLTYFQNEAQLEKSRLLSDRFSAERPKGSFSTLEIQRTEQGDSAMYLCASSYTGGANYGYTFGSGTRLTVV.

This clone occurred a few times. The chain recombines TRBV7-2 with TRBJ1-5; no reliable D call. The germline V and J ends were trimmed by 4 bases and 0 bases, with 1 base remaining between them. Per the germline V gene, CDR1 is SGHTA and CDR2 is FQGNSA. The CDR3 totals 12 residues. The CDR3 region is CASSYSNQPQHF. CDR3 nucleotides: TGTGCCAGCAGCTATAGCAATCAGCCCCAGCATTTT.

There are a few counts of this clone. This chain uses TRBV4-1 with TRBJ2-3; 9 bases line up with TRBD2. With 0 bases clipped from V and 6 bases from J, the junction kept 7 bases outside the gene matches. The germline V gene has CDR1 MGHRA and CDR2 YSYEKL. The CDR3 consists of 16 residues. Written as DNA, the CDR3 is TGCGCCAGCAGCCAAGATTGGGGACTAGCAGCTGATACGCAGTATTTT. It is translated as CASSQDWGLAADTQYF.

V usage is TRBV7-2 and J usage is TRBJ2-7; 7 bases fit TRBD2. The CDR3 spans 12 residues. Germline trimming cut 4 bases from V and 3 bases from J; bases unmatched to any gene: 0. From germline, CDR1 is SGHTA and CDR2 FQGNSA. The CDR3 region is CASSSSGYEQYV. The CDR3 region has the DNA TGTGCCAGCAGCTCTAGCGGCTACGAGCAGTACGTC.

The chain carries TRBV5-1 and TRBJ2-3; tentatively, D is TRBD2 (6 bases). CDR1 and CDR2 (germline): SGHRS, YFSETQ. The CDR3 runs to 15 residues. Trimming removed 5 bases from V and 0 bases from J, with 13 bases in between. The CDR3 DNA sequence: TGCGCCAGCAGGTTCCACGGGGGAAGCACAGATACGCAGTATTTT. It yields the protein CASRFHGGSTDTQYF.